These T cell receptor beta chains were read from a single sample in a study of naive and memory T cell subsets. TCRdb fed the UMI-ligation and nested PCR reads into MiXCR, producing one record per CDR3 protein. The sample includes about 85,000 distinct CDR3 sequences, roughly 14% of them seen just once. Sequences were obtained from central memory CD4+ T cells from blood. All receptors come from a human donor in good health. Each CDR3 is given with its conserved first and last residue. The D gene is left open where the match is weak. Some rows mark clone size as missing; the rest say once, few, many or name a class of expanded clone.

j_call | v_call | d_call | clone_size | cdr3_aa | cdr3_nt
TRBJ2-5 | TRBV18 | . | few | CASSPDTAGGETQYF | TGTGCCAGCTCACCCGACACGGCGGGTGGAGAGACCCAGTACTTC
TRBJ2-5 | TRBV3-1 | TRBD2 | few | CASSQGLAGGTETQYF | TGTGCCAGCAGCCAAGGACTAGCGGGAGGAACAGAGACCCAGTACTTC
TRBJ2-1 | TRBV28 | TRBD1 | . | CASSLRLGTGGPSYNEQFF | TGTGCCAGCAGTCTACGATTAGGGACAGGGGGACCCTCCTACAATGAGCAGTTCTTC
TRBJ2-5 | TRBV5-4 | . | many | CASSSGGAGGLQETQYF | TGTGCCAGCAGCAGCGGCGGGGCAGGGGGTCTTCAAGAGACCCAGTACTTC
TRBJ2-3 | TRBV7-8 | . | many | CASSLGPTDTQYF | TGTGCCAGCAGCTTAGGTCCCACAGATACGCAGTATTTT
TRBJ2-3 | TRBV10-1 | . | . | CASSSTKDTQYF | TGCGCCAGCAGTTCCACCAAGGATACGCAGTATTTT
TRBJ2-7 | TRBV5-1 | TRBD2 | few | CASSSWTRPPTEEQYF | TGCGCCAGCAGCTCATGGACTAGGCCCCCGACTGAAGAGCAGTACTTC
TRBJ1-2 | TRBV28 | TRBD1 | many | CASSLGQGRNGYTF | TGTGCCAGCAGTTTAGGACAGGGGCGGAATGGCTACACCTTC
TRBJ2-1 | TRBV20-1 | . | few | CSARDSGRGTEQFF | TGCAGTGCTAGGGATAGCGGCCGGGGCACTGAGCAGTTCTTC
TRBJ2-1 | TRBV7-9 | TRBD2 | few | CAAGDYNEQFF | TGTGCCGCGGGAGACTACAATGAGCAGTTCTTC
TRBJ1-6 | TRBV18 | TRBD1 | few | CASSPDRGDSPLHF | TGTGCCAGCTCTCCCGACAGGGGAGATTCACCCCTCCACTTT
TRBJ1-5 | TRBV5-6 | . | medium-sized | CASSLYWVGGNQPQHF | TGTGCCAGCAGCTTGTATTGGGTTGGGGGCAATCAGCCCCAGCATTTT
TRBJ2-1 | TRBV7-8 | . | few | CASMLGGWNEQFF | TGTGCCAGCATGCTTGGGGGGTGGAATGAGCAGTTCTTC
TRBJ2-6 | TRBV7-9 | TRBD2 | few | CASSLGVGGGTNVLTF | TGTGCCAGCAGCTTAGGCGTGGGGGGGGGGACCAACGTCCTGACTTTC
TRBJ2-7 | TRBV9 | . | few | CASSPPPVHLSSYEQYF | TGTGCCAGCAGCCCCCCCCCGGTGCACTTGAGCTCCTACGAGCAGTACTTC
TRBJ2-7 | TRBV15 | TRBD2 | . | CATSRRLAAMSYEQYF | TGTGCCACCAGCCGAAGACTAGCGGCTATGTCCTACGAGCAGTACTTC
TRBJ2-7 | TRBV19 | TRBD1 | many | CASSGGTGIYEQYF | TGTGCCAGTAGTGGGGGGACAGGGATCTACGAGCAGTACTTC
TRBJ1-5 | TRBV6-6 | . | many | CASSTGPQEPQHF | TGTGCCAGCAGTACCGGGCCTCAGGAGCCCCAGCATTTT
TRBJ2-2 | TRBV5-4 | . | few | CASSLPGKNTGELFF | TGTGCCAGCAGCTTGCCAGGAAAGAACACCGGGGAGCTGTTTTTT
TRBJ2-3 | TRBV5-6 | TRBD2 | many | CASSLSGRSTDTQYF | TGTGCCAGCAGCCTCAGCGGGAGAAGCACAGATACGCAGTATTTT
TRBJ2-4 | TRBV20-1 | . | few | CSSGLGRVGKNIQYF | TGCAGTTCCGGATTGGGCCGGGTCGGCAAAAACATTCAGTACTTC
TRBJ2-7 | TRBV27 | TRBD1 | many | CASSPTGKKTYEQYF | TGTGCCAGCAGTCCGACAGGGAAGAAGACCTACGAGCAGTACTTC
TRBJ2-5 | TRBV27 | . | many | CASSHPGGQETQYF | TGTGCCAGCAGCCACCCAGGCGGCCAAGAGACCCAGTACTTC
TRBJ2-7 | TRBV5-1 | TRBD2 | many | CASSQGTSGPYEQYF | TGCGCCAGCAGCCAGGGGACTAGCGGACCCTACGAGCAGTACTTC
TRBJ2-1 | TRBV28 | . | . | CASSLVGQTGLDEQFF | TGTGCCAGCAGTTTGGTGGGGCAGACGGGACTCGATGAGCAGTTCTTC
TRBJ1-4 | TRBV7-2 | TRBD1 | . | CASRGQLREKLFF | TGTGCCAGCAGGGGACAGCTTCGGGAAAAACTGTTTTTT
TRBJ2-1 | TRBV7-2 | TRBD2 | . | CASSPPRTSGYNEQFF | TGTGCCAGCAGCCCACCCCGGACTAGCGGTTACAATGAGCAGTTCTTC
TRBJ2-4 | TRBV7-2 | . | few | CASSTRTGFENIQYF | TGTGCCAGCAGCACGAGGACGGGTTTTGAGAACATTCAGTACTTC
TRBJ2-1 | TRBV7-9 | . | many | CASSPDSFSPQFF | TGTGCCAGCAGCCCTGACAGTTTTTCCCCGCAGTTCTTC
TRBJ1-1 | TRBV20-1 | . | few | CSARKLANTEAFF | TGCAGTGCTAGAAAACTCGCGAACACTGAAGCTTTCTTT
TRBJ1-4 | TRBV28 | . | few | CASSEVGKSGQFF | TGTGCCAGCAGTGAGGTCGGGAAAAGCGGGCAGTTTTTT
TRBJ1-1 | TRBV20-1 | . | . | CSAPDKNLNTEAFF | TGCAGTGCCCCGGACAAGAATTTGAACACTGAAGCTTTCTTT
TRBJ2-7 | TRBV2 | . | . | CASRTIADEQYF | TGTGCCAGCAGGACTATAGCTGACGAGCAGTACTTC
TRBJ1-1 | TRBV20-1 | TRBD1 | few | CSASGQGGGLTEAFF | TGCAGTGCTAGTGGCCAGGGAGGGGGCCTCACTGAAGCTTTCTTT
TRBJ1-1 | TRBV12-3/TRBV12-4 | . | . | CASKDSRSTEAFF | TGTGCCAGCAAAGACAGCCGGAGCACGGAAGCTTTCTTT
TRBJ2-3 | TRBV20-1 | TRBD2 | many | CSATRGTSGILTDTQYF | TGCAGTGCTACCAGGGGGACTAGCGGAATCCTCACAGATACGCAGTATTTT
TRBJ2-3 | TRBV6-5 | . | . | CASRPQGNLGTDTQYF | TGTGCCAGCAGACCCCAGGGAAATCTGGGTACAGATACGCAGTATTTT
TRBJ2-1 | TRBV6-5 | TRBD2 | few | CASSYKASGRAWDEQFF | TGTGCCAGCAGTTACAAGGCTAGCGGGAGGGCTTGGGATGAGCAGTTCTTC
TRBJ2-6 | TRBV7-9 | TRBD2 | medium-sized | CASSPPFRLAGGGGANVLTF | TGTGCCAGCAGCCCCCCCTTTAGACTAGCGGGAGGTGGTGGGGCCAACGTCCTGACTTTC
TRBJ2-1 | TRBV5-1 | TRBD2 | . | CASRGRAGGPSNEQFF | TGCGCCAGCAGAGGTCGGGCGGGAGGGCCCTCCAATGAGCAGTTCTTC
TRBJ1-1 | TRBV18 | . | few | CASSPGSTGYQAFF | TGTGCCAGCTCACCCGGATCAACAGGGTATCAAGCTTTCTTT
TRBJ2-1 | TRBV20-1 | TRBD2 | many | CSAALLAGIYNEQFF | TGCAGTGCAGCCCTCCTAGCGGGGATCTACAATGAGCAGTTCTTC
TRBJ2-5 | TRBV9 | . | . | CASSVGGRETQYF | TGTGCCAGCAGCGTAGGGGGGCGAGAGACCCAGTACTTC
TRBJ2-3 | TRBV5-1 | . | many | CASSQFYRAPEDTQYF | TGCGCCAGCAGCCAGTTCTACAGGGCACCTGAAGATACGCAGTATTTT
TRBJ2-3 | TRBV5-5 | TRBD2 | medium-sized | CASSSRTSGISDTQYF | TGTGCCAGCAGCTCGCGGACTAGCGGGATATCGGATACGCAGTATTTT
TRBJ2-1 | TRBV28 | TRBD2 | many | CASSSGTSGSRGNEQFF | TGTGCCAGCAGTTCCGGGACTAGCGGGAGTCGGGGGAATGAGCAGTTCTTC
TRBJ1-1 | TRBV4-2 | . | . | CASSQDAGQNTEAFF | TGTGCCAGCAGCCAAGATGCGGGACAAAACACTGAAGCTTTCTTT
TRBJ1-2 | TRBV28 | TRBD1 | few | CASNHRGQDYGYTF | TGTGCCAGCAACCACAGGGGGCAAGACTATGGCTACACCTTC
TRBJ2-3 | TRBV6-6 | . | many | CASSVQGTDTQYF | TGTGCCAGCAGTGTCCAGGGCACAGATACGCAGTATTTT
TRBJ2-1 | TRBV7-2 | TRBD2 | . | CASGWVAGGNNEQFF | TGTGCCAGCGGCTGGGTAGCGGGAGGGAACAATGAGCAGTTCTTC
TRBJ2-1 | TRBV7-6 | . | many | CASTPGLTSYNEQFF | TGTGCCAGCACACCGGGACTCACATCCTACAATGAGCAGTTCTTC
TRBJ2-1 | TRBV5-1 | TRBD2 | many | CASSIGGSGSTGEQFF | TGCGCCAGCAGCATTGGGGGTAGCGGGAGTACTGGTGAGCAGTTCTTC
TRBJ1-1 | TRBV5-1 | TRBD1 | few | CASSSDRVMERAFF | TGCGCCAGCAGTTCCGACAGGGTAATGGAGAGAGCTTTCTTT
TRBJ2-3 | TRBV18 | TRBD2 | many | CASSPRLAGGDTQYF | TGTGCCAGCTCACCACGCCTAGCGGGAGGAGATACGCAGTATTTT
TRBJ1-1 | TRBV6-1 | TRBD1 | . | CASSVQDRSTEAFF | TGTGCCAGCAGTGTCCAGGACAGGAGCACTGAAGCTTTCTTT
TRBJ1-3 | TRBV19 | . | many | CASSNPGTSSGNTIYF | TGTGCCAGTAGTAACCCAGGGACGAGCTCTGGAAACACCATATATTTT
TRBJ2-2 | TRBV25-1 | TRBD1 | few | CASSGGTGGTGELFF | TGTGCCAGCAGTGGAGGGACAGGGGGCACCGGGGAGCTGTTTTTT
TRBJ1-6 | TRBV7-2 | . | few | CASSANRVSPLHF | TGTGCCAGCAGCGCAAACAGGGTTTCACCCCTCCACTTT
TRBJ1-4 | TRBV30 | . | . | CACLPWTAGGEKLFF | TGTGCCTGCTTGCCTTGGACAGCCGGAGGGGAAAAACTGTTTTTT